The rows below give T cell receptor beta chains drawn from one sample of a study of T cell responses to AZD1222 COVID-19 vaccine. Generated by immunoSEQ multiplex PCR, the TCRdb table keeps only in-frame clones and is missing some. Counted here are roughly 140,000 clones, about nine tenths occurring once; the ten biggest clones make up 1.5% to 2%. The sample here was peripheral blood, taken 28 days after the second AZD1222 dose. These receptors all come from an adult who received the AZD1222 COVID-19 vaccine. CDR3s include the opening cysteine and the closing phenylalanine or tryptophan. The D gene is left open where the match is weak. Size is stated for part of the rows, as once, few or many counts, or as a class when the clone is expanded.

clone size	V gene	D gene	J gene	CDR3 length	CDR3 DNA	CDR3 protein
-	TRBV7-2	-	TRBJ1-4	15	TGTGCCAGCAGCTTAGGGACAGCAACTAATGAAAAACTGTTTTTT	CASSLGTATNEKLFF
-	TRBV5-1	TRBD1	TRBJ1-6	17	TGCGCCAGCAGCCTCCTCCGGACAGGGGCCTCAGATTCACCCCTCCACTTT	CASSLLRTGASDSPLHF
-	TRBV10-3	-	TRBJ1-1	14	TGTGCCATCAGTGGCGCCCTAATGCGGACTGAAGCTTTCTTT	CAISGALMRTEAFF
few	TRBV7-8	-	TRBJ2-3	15	TGTGCCAGCAGCTTAAGGGGGTCGGAGACAGATACGCAGTATTTT	CASSLRGSETDTQYF
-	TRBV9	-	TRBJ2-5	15	TGTGCCAGCAGCGTAGCAGAGGCAGGGCAAGAGACCCAGTACTTC	CASSVAEAGQETQYF
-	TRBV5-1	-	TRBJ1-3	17	TGCGCCAGCAGCCAAAATCAGGGATCTTTCTCTGGAAACACCATATATTTT	CASSQNQGSFSGNTIYF
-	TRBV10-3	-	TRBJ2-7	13	TGTGCCATCAGTGAGTCGTCACCGGAGTGGCAGTACTTC	CAISESSPEWQYF
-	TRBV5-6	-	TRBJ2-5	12	TGTGCCAGCAGCTTCGGGCAAGAGACCCAGTACTTC	CASSFGQETQYF
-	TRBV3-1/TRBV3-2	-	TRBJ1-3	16	TGTGCCAGCAGCCAAGGACGGACCACGACTGGAAACACCATATATTTT	CASSQGRTTTGNTIYF
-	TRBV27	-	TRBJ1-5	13	TGTGCCAGCAGTTTATCCCTCGGGGCCCACAAGCATTTT	CASSLSLGAHKHF
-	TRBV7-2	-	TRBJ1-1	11	TGTGCCAGCAGCCGAGCGATTGAAGCTTTCTTT	CASSRAIEAFF
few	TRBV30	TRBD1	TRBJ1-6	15	TGTGCCTGGAGTTCATCCGGGACAGGGAATTCACCCCTCCACTTT	CAWSSSGTGNSPLHF
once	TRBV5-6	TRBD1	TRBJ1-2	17	TGTGCCAGCAGCTTATCCGGGACAGCATCCCAGAACTATGGCTACACCTTC	CASSLSGTASQNYGYTF
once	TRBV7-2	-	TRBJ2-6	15	TGTGCCAGCAGCTTATCACGCTCTGGGGCCAACGTCCTGACTTTC	CASSLSRSGANVLTF
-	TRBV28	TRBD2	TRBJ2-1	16	TGTGCCAGCAGTTTATTGCCTAGCGGGCGGAAGAATGAGCAGTTCTTC	CASSLLPSGRKNEQFF
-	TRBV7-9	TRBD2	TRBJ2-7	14	TGTGCCAGCAGCTTAGAGGCTAGCGGGAGTGAGCAGTACTTC	CASSLEASGSEQYF
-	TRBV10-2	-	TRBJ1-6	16	TGCGCCAGCAGCCCTAGGAGGACTCAAAAGAATTCACCCCTCCACTTT	CASSPRRTQKNSPLHF
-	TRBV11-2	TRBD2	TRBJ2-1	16	TGTGCCAGCAGCCAGGGGACTAGTGTTTCATACAATGAGCAGTTCTTC	CASSQGTSVSYNEQFF
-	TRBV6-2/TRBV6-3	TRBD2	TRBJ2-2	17	TGTGCCAGCAGTGACCCCCGGACTAGAACGGTGGCGGGGGAGCTGTTTTTT	CASSDPRTRTVAGELFF
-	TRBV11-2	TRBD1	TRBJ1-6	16	TGTGCCAGCAGCTTAGACGGGACAGGGGGCTTTTCACCCCTCCACTTT	CASSLDGTGGFSPLHF
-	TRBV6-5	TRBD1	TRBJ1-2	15	TGTGCCAGCACCTCCTGGGCAGGGGGGGACTATGGCTACACCTTC	CASTSWAGGDYGYTF
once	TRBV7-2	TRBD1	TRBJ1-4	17	TGTGCCAGCAGCTTAGTACGCAGGGGGCGTGCTAATGAAAAACTGTTTTTT	CASSLVRRGRANEKLFF
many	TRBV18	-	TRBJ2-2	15	TGTGCCAGCTCACCACTAGACCAGAACACCGGGGAGCTGTTTTTT	CASSPLDQNTGELFF
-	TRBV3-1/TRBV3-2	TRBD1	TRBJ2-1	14	TGTGCCAGCAGGCGTCAGGGGGAAGGTGATGAGCAGTTCTTC	CASRRQGEGDEQFF
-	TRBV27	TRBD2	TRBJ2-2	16	TGTGCCAGCAGTTTAAAGCGGGGAGCGAACACCGGGGAGCTGTTTTTT	CASSLKRGANTGELFF
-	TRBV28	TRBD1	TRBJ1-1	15	TGTGCCAGCAGTGATGACAGGGTAGGAAGGAATGAAGCTTTCTTT	CASSDDRVGRNEAFF
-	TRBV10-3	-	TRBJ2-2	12	TGTGCCATCAGTGAAAACACCGGGGAGCTGTTTTTT	CAISENTGELFF
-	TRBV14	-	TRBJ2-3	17	TGTGCCAGCAGCCAAGATCAGCAGGGAGGTAGGACAGATACGCAGTATTTT	CASSQDQQGGRTDTQYF
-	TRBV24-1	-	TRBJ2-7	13	TGTGCCACCAGTGATGGGACTTCCTACGAGCAGTACTTC	CATSDGTSYEQYF
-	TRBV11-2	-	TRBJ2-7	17	TGTGCCAGCAGCTTAGGGGGTGGGCGGGGCTCGGATTACGAGCAGTACTTC	CASSLGGGRGSDYEQYF
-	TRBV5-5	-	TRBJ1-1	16	TGTGCCAGCAGTGGGGGAGTGAGACCGGGGGCCACTGAAGCTTTCTTT	CASSGGVRPGATEAFF
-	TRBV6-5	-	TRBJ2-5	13	TGTGCCAGCAGTACGGGGGATTTCAAGACCCAGTACTTC	CASSTGDFKTQYF
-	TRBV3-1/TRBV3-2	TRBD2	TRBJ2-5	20	TGTGCCAGCAGCCGCAACCCCGGGACTAGCGGGAACCCGGCCCGAGAGACCCAGTACTTC	CASSRNPGTSGNPARETQYF
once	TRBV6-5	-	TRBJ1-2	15	TGTGCCAGCCGATACGGCCCGATCCAAAACTATGGCTACACCTTC	CASRYGPIQNYGYTF
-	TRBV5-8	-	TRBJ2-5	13	TGTGCCAGCAGCTTGCAGGGAATCGAGACCCAGTACTTC	CASSLQGIETQYF
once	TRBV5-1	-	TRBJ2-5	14	TGCGCCAGCAGCTTGGGGGCCGGGGAGGAGACCCAGTACTTC	CASSLGAGEETQYF
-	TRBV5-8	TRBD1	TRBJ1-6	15	TGTGCCAGCAGCTTGGAGGGGGCTGATAATTCACCCCTCCACTTT	CASSLEGADNSPLHF
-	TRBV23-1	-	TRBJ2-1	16	TGCGCCAGCAGTCAATTCTGGGGCCTCTCCTACAATGAGCAGTTCTTC	CASSQFWGLSYNEQFF
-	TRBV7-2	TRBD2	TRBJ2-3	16	TGTGCCAGCAGCTCGCCTAGCGGGAGGAACACAGATACGCAGTATTTT	CASSSPSGRNTDTQYF
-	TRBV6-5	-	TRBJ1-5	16	TGTGCCAGCAGTTACTCGGGCAGGGCCCTTGGGCAGCCCCAGCATTTT	CASSYSGRALGQPQHF
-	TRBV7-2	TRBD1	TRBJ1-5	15	TGTGCCAGCAGCTTGGGACAGGGTAGCAATCAGCCCCAGCATTTT	CASSLGQGSNQPQHF
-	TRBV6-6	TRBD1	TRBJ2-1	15	TGTGCCAGCAGTATCGGACAGGGCCTTTTTAATGAGCAGTTCTTC	CASSIGQGLFNEQFF
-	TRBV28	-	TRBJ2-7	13	TGTGCCAGCAGGGGGAACCGGGGGAGCGAGCAGTACTTC	CASRGNRGSEQYF